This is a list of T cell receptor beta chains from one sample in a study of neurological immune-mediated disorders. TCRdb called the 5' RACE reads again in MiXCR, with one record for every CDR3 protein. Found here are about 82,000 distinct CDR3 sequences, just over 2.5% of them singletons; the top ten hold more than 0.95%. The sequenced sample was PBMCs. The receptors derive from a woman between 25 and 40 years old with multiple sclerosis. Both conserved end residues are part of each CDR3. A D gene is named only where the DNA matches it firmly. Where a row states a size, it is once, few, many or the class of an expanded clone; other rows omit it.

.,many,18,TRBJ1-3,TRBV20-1,TGCAGTGCTAGCCCTCCACCGGGGCACGGCGGCTCTGGAAACACCATATATTTT,CSASPPPGHGGSGNTIYF
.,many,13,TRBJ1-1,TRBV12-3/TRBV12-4,TGTGCCAGCAGTCCCCAAACGAACACTGAAGCTTTCTTT,CASSPQTNTEAFF
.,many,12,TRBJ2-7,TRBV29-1,TGCAGCGTTGAGGGGGGCAGGGGCGAGCAGTACTTC,CSVEGGRGEQYF
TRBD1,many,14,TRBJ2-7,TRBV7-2,TGTGCCAGCAGCTTCGGGACAGGCCTCTACGAGCAGTACTTC,CASSFGTGLYEQYF
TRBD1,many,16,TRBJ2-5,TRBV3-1,TGTGCCAGCAGCCAACTCGACAGGGTCATGTTCGAGACCCAGTACTTC,CASSQLDRVMFETQYF
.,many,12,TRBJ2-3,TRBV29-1,TGCAGCTCATCTGGGTCCACAGATACGCAGTATTTT,CSSSGSTDTQYF
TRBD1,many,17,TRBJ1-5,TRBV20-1,TGCAGTGCTAGAGGGGGACAGGGCTGGGTGGAAAATCAGCCCCAGCATTTT,CSARGGQGWVENQPQHF
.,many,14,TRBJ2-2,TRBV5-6,TGTGCCAGCAGTTCCGGACAGAACACCGGGGAGCTGTTTTTT,CASSSGQNTGELFF
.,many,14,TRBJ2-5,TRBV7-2,TGTGCCAGCAGCCTGGGACCCTCCCAAGAGACCCAGTACTTC,CASSLGPSQETQYF
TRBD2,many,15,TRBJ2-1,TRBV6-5,TGTGCCAGCAGTTACGGGGCTAGCGGGTACAATGAGCAGTTCTTC,CASSYGASGYNEQFF
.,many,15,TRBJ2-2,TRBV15,TGTGCCACCAGCAGAGGTCGGAGCTACACCGGGGAGCTGTTTTTT,CATSRGRSYTGELFF
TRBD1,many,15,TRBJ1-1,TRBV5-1,TGCGCCAGCAGCTTGTACCGGGACAGTTTCACTGAAGCTTTCTTT,CASSLYRDSFTEAFF
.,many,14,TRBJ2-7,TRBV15,TGTGCCACCAGCAGAGTTGCGGGACCGGTCGAGCAGTACTTC,CATSRVAGPVEQYF
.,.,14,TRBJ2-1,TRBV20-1,TGCAGTGCTCACCTCCCGCGCTCCTACAATGAGCAGTTCTTC,CSAHLPRSYNEQFF
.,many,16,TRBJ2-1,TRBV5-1,TGCGCCAGCAGCTCTGGACCCGTGAGCTCCTACAATGAGCAGTTCTTC,CASSSGPVSSYNEQFF
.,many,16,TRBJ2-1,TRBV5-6,TGTGCCAGCAGCTTAGGTCCTAGCAGGCCCCACAATGAGCAGTTCTTC,CASSLGPSRPHNEQFF
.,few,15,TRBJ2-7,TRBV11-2,TGTGCCAGCAGCTTAGATCTTATACCCCTTGGGGAGCAGTACTTC,CASSLDLIPLGEQYF